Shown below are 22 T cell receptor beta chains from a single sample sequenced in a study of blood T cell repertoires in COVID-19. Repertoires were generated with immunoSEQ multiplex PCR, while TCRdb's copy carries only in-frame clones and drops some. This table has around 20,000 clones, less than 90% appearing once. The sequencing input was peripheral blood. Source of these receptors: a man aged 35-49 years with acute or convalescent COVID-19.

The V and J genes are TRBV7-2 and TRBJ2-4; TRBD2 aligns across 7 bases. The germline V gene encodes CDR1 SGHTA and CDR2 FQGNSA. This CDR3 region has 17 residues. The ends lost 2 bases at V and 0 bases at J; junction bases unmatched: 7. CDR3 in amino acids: CASSLFIGGGAKNIQYF. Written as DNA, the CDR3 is TGTGCCAGCAGCTTATTTATTGGGGGGGGAGCCAAAAACATTCAGTACTTC.

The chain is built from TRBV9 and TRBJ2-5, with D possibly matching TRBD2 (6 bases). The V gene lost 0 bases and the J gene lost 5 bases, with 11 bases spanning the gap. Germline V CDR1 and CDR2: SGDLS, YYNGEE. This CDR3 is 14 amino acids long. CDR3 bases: TGTGCCAGCAGCGTAGCTGTAGGAGGGGAGACCCAGTACTTC. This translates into CASSVAVGGETQYF. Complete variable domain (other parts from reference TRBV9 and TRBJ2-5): DSGVTQTPKHLITATGQRVTLRCSPRSGDLSVYWYQQSLDQGLQFLIQYYNGEERAKGNILERFSAQQFPDLHSELNLSSLELGDSALYFCASSVAVGGETQYFGPGTRLLVL.

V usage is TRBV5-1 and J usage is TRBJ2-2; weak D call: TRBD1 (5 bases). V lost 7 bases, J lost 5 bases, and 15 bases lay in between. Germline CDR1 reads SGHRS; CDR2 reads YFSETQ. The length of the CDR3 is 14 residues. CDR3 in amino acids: CASEAGPETGELFF. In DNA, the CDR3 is TGCGCCAGCGAGGCAGGGCCGGAGACCGGGGAGCTGTTTTTT.

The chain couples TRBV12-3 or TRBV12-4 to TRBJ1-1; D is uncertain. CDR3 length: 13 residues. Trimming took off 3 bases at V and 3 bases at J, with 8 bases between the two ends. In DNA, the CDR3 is TGTGCCAGCAGTTTTTCGGAGTACACTGAAGCTTTCTTT. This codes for CASSFSEYTEAFF.

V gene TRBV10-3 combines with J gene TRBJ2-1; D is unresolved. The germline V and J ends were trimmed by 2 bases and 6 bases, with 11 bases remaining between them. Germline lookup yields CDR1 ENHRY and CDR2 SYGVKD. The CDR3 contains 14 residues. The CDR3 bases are TGTGCCATCAGTGAGGGCCGTGGCAGCAATGAGCAGTTCTTC. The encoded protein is CAISEGRGSNEQFF.

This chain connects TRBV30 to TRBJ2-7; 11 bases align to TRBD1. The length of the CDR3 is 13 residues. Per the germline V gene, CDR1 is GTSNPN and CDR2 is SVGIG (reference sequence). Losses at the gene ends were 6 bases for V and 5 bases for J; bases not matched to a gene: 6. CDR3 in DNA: TGTGCCTGCAGGGACAGGGGGGTCAACGAGCAGTACTTC. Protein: CACRDRGVNEQYF.

CDR3 region: CASSARQGGNEQFF. The CDR3 DNA reads TGTGCCAGTAGTGCCAGACAGGGTGGTAATGAGCAGTTCTTC. V is TRBV19 and J is TRBJ2-1, with 7 bases lining up with TRBD1. This CDR3 comprises 14 residues. Per germline, CDR1 LNHDA and CDR2 SQIVND (reference sequence). With V trimmed by 5 bases and J by 7 bases, 8 bases remained unmatched.

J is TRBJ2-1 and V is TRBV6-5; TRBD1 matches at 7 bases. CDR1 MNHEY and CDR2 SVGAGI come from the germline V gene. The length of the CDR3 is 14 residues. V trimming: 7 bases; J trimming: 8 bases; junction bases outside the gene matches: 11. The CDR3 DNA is TGTGCCAGCAACCCAACCCTGAGGGGGCATGAGCAGTTCTTC. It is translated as CASNPTLRGHEQFF.

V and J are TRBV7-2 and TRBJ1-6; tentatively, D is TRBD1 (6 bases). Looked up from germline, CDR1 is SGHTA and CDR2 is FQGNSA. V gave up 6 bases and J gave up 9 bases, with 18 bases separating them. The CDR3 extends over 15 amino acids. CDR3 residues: CASSKQGSGSSPLHF. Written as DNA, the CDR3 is TGTGCCAGCAGTAAACAGGGCTCAGGTAGTTCACCCCTCCACTTT.

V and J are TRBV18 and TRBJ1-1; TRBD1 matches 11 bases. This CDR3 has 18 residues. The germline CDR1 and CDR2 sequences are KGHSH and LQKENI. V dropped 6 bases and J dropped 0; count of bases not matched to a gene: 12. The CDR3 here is CASSTGRTGGSMNTEAFF. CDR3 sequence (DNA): TGTGCCAGCTCCACCGGTCGGACAGGGGGCAGTATGAACACTGAAGCTTTCTTT.

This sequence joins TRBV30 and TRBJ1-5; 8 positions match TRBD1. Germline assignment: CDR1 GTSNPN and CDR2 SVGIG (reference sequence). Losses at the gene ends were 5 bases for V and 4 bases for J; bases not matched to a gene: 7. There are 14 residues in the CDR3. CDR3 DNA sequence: TGTGCCTGGGGCGGGACAGGCACTAATCAGCCCCAGCATTTT. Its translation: CAWGGTGTNQPQHF.

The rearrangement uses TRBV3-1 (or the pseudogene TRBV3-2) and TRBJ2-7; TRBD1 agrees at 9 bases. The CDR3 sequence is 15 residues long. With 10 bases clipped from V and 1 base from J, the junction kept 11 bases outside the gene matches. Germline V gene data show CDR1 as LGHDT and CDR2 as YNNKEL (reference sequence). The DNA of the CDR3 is TGTGCCACCTCCTCCGGCGGGACAGGGTCCTACGAGCAGTACTTC. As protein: CATSSGGTGSYEQYF.

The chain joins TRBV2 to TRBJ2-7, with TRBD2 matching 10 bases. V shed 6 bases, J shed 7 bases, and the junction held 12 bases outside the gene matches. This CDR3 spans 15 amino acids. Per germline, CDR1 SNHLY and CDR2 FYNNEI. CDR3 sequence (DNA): TGTGCCAGCAGCCCCAGCGGGAGGGCTTCAGGAGAGCAGTACTTC. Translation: CASSPSGRASGEQYF.

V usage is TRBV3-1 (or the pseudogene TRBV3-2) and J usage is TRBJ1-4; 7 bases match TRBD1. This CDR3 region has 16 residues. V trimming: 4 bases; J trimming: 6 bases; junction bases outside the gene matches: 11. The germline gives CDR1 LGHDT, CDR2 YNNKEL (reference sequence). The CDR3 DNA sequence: TGTGCCAGCAGCCGCACCTTCGGGACAGCTGATGAAAAACTGTTTTTT. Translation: CASSRTFGTADEKLFF.

For the CDR3, the DNA is TGTGCCAGCAGTGTCCGGGAGCTAAACATTCAGTACTTC. Its translation: CASSVRELNIQYF. This rearrangement joins TRBV27 to TRBJ2-4; a possible D gene is TRBD2 (6 bases). The V gene's germline CDR1 is MNHEY and CDR2 SMNVEV (reference sequence). The CDR3 has 13 residues. V was shortened by 5 bases and J by 6 bases, with 11 bases between the two germline ends.

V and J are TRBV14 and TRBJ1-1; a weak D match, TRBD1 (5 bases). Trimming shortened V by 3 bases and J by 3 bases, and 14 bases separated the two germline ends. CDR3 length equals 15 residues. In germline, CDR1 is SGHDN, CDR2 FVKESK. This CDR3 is CASSQVAGVYTEAFF. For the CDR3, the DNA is TGTGCCAGCAGCCAGGTCGCGGGGGTTTACACTGAAGCTTTCTTT.

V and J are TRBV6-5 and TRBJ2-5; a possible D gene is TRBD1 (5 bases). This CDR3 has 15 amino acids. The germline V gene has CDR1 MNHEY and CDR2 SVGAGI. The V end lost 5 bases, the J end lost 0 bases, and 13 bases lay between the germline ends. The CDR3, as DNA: TGTGCCAGCAGTCTTACCCGGACAAACCAAGAGACCCAGTACTTC. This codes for CASSLTRTNQETQYF.

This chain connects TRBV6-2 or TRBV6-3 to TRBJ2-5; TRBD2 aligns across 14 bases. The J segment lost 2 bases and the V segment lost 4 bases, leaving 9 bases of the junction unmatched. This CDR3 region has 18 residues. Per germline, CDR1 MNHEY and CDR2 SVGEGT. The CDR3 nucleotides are TGTGCCAGCAGTTTCGGACTAGCGGGAGGCATCACACAAGAGACCCAGTACTTC. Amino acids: CASSFGLAGGITQETQYF.

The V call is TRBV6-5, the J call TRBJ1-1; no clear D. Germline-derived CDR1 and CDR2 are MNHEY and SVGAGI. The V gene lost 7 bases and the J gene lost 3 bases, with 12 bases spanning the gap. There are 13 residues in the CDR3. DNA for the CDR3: TGTGCCAGCACCCGGGGTAGTGACACTGAAGCTTTCTTT. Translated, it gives CASTRGSDTEAFF.

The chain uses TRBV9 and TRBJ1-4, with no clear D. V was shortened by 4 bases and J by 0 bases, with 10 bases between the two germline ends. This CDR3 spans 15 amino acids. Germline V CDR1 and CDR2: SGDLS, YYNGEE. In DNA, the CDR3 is TGTGCCAGCAGCCCTTCGGTTTCAACTAATGAAAAACTGTTTTTT. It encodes CASSPSVSTNEKLFF.

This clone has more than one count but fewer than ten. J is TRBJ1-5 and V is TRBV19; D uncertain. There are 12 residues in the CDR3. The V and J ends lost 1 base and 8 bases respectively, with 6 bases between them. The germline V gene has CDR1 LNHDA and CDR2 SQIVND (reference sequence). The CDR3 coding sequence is TGTGCCAGTAGTATAGGAGCGGAGCCCCAGCATTTT. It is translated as CASSIGAEPQHF.

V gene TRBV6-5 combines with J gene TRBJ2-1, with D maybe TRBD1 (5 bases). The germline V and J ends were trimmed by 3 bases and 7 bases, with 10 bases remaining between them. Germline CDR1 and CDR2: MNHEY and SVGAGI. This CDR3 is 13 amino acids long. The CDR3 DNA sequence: TGTGCCAGCAGTTATAGCAGGGTGAATGAGCAGTTCTTC. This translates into CASSYSRVNEQFF.